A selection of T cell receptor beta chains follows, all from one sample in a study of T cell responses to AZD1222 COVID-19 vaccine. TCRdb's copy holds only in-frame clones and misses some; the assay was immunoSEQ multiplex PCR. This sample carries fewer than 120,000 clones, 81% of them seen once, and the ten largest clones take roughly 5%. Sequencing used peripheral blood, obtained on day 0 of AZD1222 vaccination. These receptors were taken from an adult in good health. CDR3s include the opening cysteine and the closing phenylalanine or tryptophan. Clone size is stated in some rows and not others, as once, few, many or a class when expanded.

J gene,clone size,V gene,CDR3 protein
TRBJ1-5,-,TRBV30,CAWSSGGNQPQHF
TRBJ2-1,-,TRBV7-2,CASSPRLAGVSYNEQFF
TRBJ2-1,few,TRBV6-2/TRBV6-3,CASSSPVGTLNYNEQFF
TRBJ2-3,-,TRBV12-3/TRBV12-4,CASSLMFDTQYF
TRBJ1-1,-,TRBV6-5,CASSLRPFEAFF
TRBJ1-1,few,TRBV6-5,CASSYDTGGSAFF
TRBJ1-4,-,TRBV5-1,CASSLYPLGADTATNEKLFF
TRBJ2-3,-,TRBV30,CAWDRARTDTQYF
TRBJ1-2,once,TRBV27,CASGTGNLLGYTF
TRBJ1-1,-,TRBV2,CASSEALGGSNPEAFF
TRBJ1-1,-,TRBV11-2,CASSLGPGGMNTEAFF
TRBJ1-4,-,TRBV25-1,CASSGPTKLFF
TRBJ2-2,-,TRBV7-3,CASRSYTRGGELFF
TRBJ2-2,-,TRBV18,CASSRQGGDTGELFF
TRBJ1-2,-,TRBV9,CASSAQGTRRYGYTF
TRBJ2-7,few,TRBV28,CASRPGGSLDYEQYF
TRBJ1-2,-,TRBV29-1,CSVNTVSYGYTF
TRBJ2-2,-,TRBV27,CASSSDRTGGPTGELFF
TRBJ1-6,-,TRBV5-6,CASSMEGQSRYNSPLHF
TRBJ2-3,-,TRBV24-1,CATSDPGLAGVDTQYF
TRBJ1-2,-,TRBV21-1,CASSKEGGAIANYGYTF
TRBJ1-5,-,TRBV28,CASSSDLQPQHF
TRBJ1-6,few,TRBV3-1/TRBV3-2,CASSQGVARGNSPLHF
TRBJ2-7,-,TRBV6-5,CASSPRNRGYEQYF
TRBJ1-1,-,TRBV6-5,CASSYSSWSEAFF
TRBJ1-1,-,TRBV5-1,CASGRDKNTEAFF
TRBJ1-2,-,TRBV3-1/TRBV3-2,CASSRGTGSYGYTF
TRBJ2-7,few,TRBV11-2,CASSPLALSSYEQYF
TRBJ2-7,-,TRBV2,CASSPRQGASYEQYF
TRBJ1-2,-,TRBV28,CASRDSVIYGYTF
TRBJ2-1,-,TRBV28,CASSFVSRNEQFF
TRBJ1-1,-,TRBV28,CASSLWQEGTEAFF
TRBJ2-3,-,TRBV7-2,CASNLPSGRLRRTDTQYF
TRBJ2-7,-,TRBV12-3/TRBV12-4,CASSLNSNYEQYF
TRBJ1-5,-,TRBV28,CASSSGGQGLNQPQHF
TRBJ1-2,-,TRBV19,CASEGGRRGYTF
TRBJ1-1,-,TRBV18,CASSQNVGDTEAFF
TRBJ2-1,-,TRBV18,CASSDPGGRSYNEQFF
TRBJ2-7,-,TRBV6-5,CASSYLGSYEQYF
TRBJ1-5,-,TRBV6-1,CASSEQTRSPQHF
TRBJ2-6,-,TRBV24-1,CATSNPGPQGAEGANVLTF
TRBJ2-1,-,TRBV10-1,CASSAGTSGHNEQFF
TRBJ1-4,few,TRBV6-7,CASSYPTWGHPLRVNEKLFF
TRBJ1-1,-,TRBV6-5,CASSQQVNTEAFF
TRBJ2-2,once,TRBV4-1,CASSHGRTSATGELFF
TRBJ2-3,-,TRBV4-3,CASSRSLSGGPSTDTQYF
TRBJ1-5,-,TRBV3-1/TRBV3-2,CASSPPGNQPQHF
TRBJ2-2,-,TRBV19,CASSSQVYGELFF
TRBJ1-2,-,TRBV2,CASSRQGRDGYTF
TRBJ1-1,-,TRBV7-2,CASSADRGRFTEAFF
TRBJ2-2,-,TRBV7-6,CASSSHLAGGLSGELFF
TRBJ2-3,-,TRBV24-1,CATSARTSGRDTDTQYF
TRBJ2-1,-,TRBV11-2,CASSQSSGGGYNEQFF
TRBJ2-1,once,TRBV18,CASSLAGGDNEQFF